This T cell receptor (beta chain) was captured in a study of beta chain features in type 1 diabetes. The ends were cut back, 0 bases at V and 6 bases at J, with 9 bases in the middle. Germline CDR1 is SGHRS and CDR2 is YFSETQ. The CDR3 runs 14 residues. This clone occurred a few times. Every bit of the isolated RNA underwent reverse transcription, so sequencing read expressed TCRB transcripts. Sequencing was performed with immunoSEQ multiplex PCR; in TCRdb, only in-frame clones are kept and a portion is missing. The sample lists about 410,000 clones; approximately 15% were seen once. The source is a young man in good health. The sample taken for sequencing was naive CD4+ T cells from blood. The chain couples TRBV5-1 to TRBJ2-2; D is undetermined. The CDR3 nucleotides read TGCGCCAGCAGCTTGGTACGAGATGCCGGGGAGCTGTTTTTT. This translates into CASSLVRDAGELFF.